The text below deals with one T cell receptor beta chain. Its antigen is as yet unknown. The data derive from a study of cytomegalovirus exposure and HLA in healthy donors. Overall study findings and caveats: Presence/absence results assume similar sequencing depth per donor, which may not hold.

The length of the CDR3 is 17 residues. Trimming removed 6 bases from V and 0 bases from J; junction bases left unmatched: 10. CDR1 SNHLY and CDR2 FYNNEI come from the germline V gene. The PCR ran on 60 Vbeta and 13 Jbeta primers. Sequenced by immunoSEQ multiplex PCR; TCRdb stores in-frame clones only, minus some. The sample comprises about 35,000 clones, 80% of which are singletons, and roughly 6% rests with the top ten. Sequencing input: PBMCs. This TCR was sampled from a male donor in good health and CMV-seronegative. The gene calls are TRBV2 and TRBJ1-4; 7 positions match TRBD1. CDR3 amino acids: CASRKTGMAATNEKLFF. In DNA, the CDR3 is TGTGCCAGCAGGAAGACAGGGATGGCTGCAACTAATGAAAAACTGTTTTTT.